This T cell receptor beta chain was identified during a study of shared clonotypes between healthy human individuals. Overall study: Per donor, CD8 memory used one plate, CD8 naive used two, CD4 memory used three and CD4 naive used three.

Study results and limitations: Naive CD4 clonotypes overlapped across several donors at approximately 5.3%. Rarefaction revealed incomplete sorted-subset sequencing despite large depth.

Clones were sequenced by immunoSEQ multiplex PCR, and TCRdb holds only the in-frame ones, with some missing. There are approximately 640,000 clones in the sample; around 91% occur only once, and 30% to 35% lies in the top ten. In the case of this clone: As yet, its antigen is unknown.

The healthy adult donors were HIV-negative and reported no recent acute infections or vaccinations. Per the germline V gene, CDR1 is SGHTA and CDR2 is FQGNSA. V lost 6 bases and J lost 0, with 12 bases in between. The CDR3 is made up of 15 amino acids. Sequencing was performed on memory CD8+ T cells from PBMCs. Subset denoted: CD45RO+ cells pooled with CCR7-negative TemRA cells. The sequence was obtained from a man between 18 and 29 years old in good health. Some clones in this sample may be carry-over from other donors' samples. The chain recombines TRBV7-2 with TRBJ1-3, with D maybe TRBD1 (5 bases). The CDR3 nucleotides are TGTGCCAGCAGTGACAGTTTCCTCTCTGGAAACACCATATATTTT. Translation: CASSDSFLSGNTIYF.